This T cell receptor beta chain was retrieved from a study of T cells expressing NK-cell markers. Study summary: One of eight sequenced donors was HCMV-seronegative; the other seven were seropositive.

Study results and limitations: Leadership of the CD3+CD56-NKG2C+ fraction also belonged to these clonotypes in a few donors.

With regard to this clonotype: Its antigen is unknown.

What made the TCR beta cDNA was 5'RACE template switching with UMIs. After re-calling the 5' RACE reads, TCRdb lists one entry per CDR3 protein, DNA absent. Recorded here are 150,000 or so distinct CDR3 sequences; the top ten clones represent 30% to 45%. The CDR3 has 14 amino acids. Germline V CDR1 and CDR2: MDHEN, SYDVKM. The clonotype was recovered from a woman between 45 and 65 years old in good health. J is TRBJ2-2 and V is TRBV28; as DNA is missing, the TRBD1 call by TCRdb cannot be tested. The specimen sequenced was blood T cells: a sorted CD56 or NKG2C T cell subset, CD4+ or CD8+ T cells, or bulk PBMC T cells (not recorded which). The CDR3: CASSRTGSDGELFF.